Sequencing of this T cell receptor (beta chain) was carried out in a study of CD8 T cells in ankylosing spondylitis. MiXCR was run by TCRdb on the 5' RACE reads, yielding one entry per CDR3 protein. The sample has 200,000 to 300,000 distinct CDR3 sequences, over 9.5% seen once. At least ten counts were recorded for this clonotype. The clonotype originates from a male donor with ankylosing spondylitis or in good health (not recorded which). Sequenced: blood, either unsorted or a sorted T cell fraction (not recorded which).

This chain's CDR3 is CASSQEGAGFF. The CDR3 DNA sequence: TGTGCCAGCAGCCAAGAAGGGGCTGGTTTCTTT. The chain couples TRBV3-1 to TRBJ1-1; D may be TRBD1 (5 bases). The germline V and J ends were trimmed by 0 bases and 13 bases, with 9 bases remaining between them. From germline, CDR1 is LGHDT and CDR2 YNNKEL (reference sequence). CDR3 size: 11 residues.